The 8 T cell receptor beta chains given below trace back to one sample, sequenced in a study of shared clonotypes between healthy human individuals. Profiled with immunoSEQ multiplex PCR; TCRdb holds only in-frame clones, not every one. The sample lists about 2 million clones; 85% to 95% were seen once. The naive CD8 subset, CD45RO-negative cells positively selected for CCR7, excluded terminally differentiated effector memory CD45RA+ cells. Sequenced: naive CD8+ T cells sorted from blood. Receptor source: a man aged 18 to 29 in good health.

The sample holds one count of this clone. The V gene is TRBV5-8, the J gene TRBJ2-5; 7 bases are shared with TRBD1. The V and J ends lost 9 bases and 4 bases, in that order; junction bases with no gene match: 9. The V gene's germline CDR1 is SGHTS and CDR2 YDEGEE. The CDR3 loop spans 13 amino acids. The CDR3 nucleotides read TGTGCCAACTCCCGAACAGGGGTAGAGACCCAGTACTTC. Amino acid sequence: CANSRTGVETQYF.

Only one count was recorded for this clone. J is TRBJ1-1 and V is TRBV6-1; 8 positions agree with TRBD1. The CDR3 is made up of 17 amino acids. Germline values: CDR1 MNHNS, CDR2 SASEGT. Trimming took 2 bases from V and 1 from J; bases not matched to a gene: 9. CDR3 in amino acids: CASSEPWTGKENTEAFF. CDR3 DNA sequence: TGTGCCAGCAGTGAACCTTGGACAGGGAAGGAGAACACTGAAGCTTTCTTT.

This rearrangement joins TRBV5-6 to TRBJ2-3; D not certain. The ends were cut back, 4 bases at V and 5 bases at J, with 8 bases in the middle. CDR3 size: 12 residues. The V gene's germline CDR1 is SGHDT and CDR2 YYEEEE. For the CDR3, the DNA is TGTGCCAGCAGCGGGATAGTAGATACGCAGTATTTT. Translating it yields CASSGIVDTQYF.

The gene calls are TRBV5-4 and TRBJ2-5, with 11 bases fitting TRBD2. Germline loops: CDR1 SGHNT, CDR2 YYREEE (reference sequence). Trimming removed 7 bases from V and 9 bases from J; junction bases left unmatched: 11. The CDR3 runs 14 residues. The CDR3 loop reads CASGTSGGDASQYF. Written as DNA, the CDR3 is TGTGCCAGCGGTACTAGCGGGGGCGACGCCTCCCAGTACTTC.

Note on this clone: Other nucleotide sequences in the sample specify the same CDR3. The CDR3 sequence: CASSQAAGGYEQYF. The CDR3 DNA sequence: TGCGCCAGCAGCCAAGCAGCGGGGGGCTACGAGCAGTACTTC. The gene calls are TRBV4-1 and TRBJ2-7; 9 positions match TRBD2. V shed 1 base and J 3 bases; nucleotides not matched to a gene: 1. The CDR3 runs to 14 residues. From germline, CDR1 is MGHRA and CDR2 YSYEKL.

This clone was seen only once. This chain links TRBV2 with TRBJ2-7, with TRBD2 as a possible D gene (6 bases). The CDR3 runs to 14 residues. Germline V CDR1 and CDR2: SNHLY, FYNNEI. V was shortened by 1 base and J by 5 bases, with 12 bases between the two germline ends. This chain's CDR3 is CASSEGGTGNEQYF. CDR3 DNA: TGTGCCAGCAGTGAAGGGGGGACTGGCAACGAGCAGTACTTC. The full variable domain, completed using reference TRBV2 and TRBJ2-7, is EPEVTQTPSHQVTQMGQEVILRCVPISNHLYFYWYRQILGQKVEFLVSFYNNEISEKSEIFDDQFSVERPDGSNFTLKIRSTKLEDSAMYFCASSEGGTGNEQYFGPGTRLTVT.

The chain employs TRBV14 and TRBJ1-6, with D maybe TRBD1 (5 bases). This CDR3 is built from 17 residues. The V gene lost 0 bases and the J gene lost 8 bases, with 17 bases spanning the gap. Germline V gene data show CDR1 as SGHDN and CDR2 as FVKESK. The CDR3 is CASSQDQGLDTHSPLHF. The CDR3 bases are TGTGCCAGCAGCCAAGATCAGGGATTGGACACCCATTCACCCCTCCACTTT.

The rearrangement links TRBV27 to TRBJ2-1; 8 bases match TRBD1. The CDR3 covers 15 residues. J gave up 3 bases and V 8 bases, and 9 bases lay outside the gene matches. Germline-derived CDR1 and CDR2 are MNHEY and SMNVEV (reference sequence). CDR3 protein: CASPAGQAGYNEQFF. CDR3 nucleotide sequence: TGTGCCAGCCCCGCGGGACAGGCAGGCTACAATGAGCAGTTCTTC.